This T cell receptor beta chain comes out of a study of T cell responses to AZD1222 COVID-19 vaccine. Study-wide background: Investigators merged groups given second doses at roughly 4 or roughly 12 weeks.

Trimming shortened V by 5 bases and J by 4 bases, and 11 bases separated the two germline ends. Germline V gene lookup returns CDR1 MNHEY and CDR2 SVGAGI. The CDR3 has 13 amino acids. Generated by immunoSEQ multiplex PCR, the TCRdb table keeps only in-frame clones and is missing some. Of about 130,000 clones in the sample, 85% to 95% were seen once. To note about this clone: The antigen is undetermined.

Overall study findings and caveats: There were mostly white British donors and more females than males, and clonal diversity was possibly underestimated. The study identified only five or six AZD1222 recipients as seropositive at baseline. Rises in breadth and depth of Spike-specific TCRs came after two AZD1222 doses.

J is TRBJ1-2 and V is TRBV6-5; no definite D call. Sequencing was performed on peripheral blood, taken on day 0 of AZD1222 vaccination. This clonotype was obtained from an adult in good health. This chain's CDR3 is CASSPTVTYGYTF. The CDR3 coding sequence is TGTGCCAGCAGTCCTACAGTCACCTATGGCTACACCTTC.